This T cell receptor beta chain is drawn from a study of beta chain features in type 1 diabetes. Across the study: Cell yields, gender and age were similar in healthy donors and patients. The study's findings and limits: Researchers cautioned that cDNA sequencing could over-represent cells with high TCR expression. Shorter TCRB CDR3s, moderately but significantly so, were found in Type 1 diabetes patients in all four CD4+ subsets. Possible PCR preference for shorter templates applied equally to patients and controls.

This clone was counted once. Its target is not known. Of the isolated RNA, all was reverse transcribed, and so the sequenced material was expressed TCRB transcripts. Only in-frame clones appear in the TCRdb table, and some are missing; sequencing was by immunoSEQ multiplex PCR. This repertoire shows a few hundred thousand clones, about a tenth found once; its top ten account for more than 0.015%. Without exception, sorted populations had purity beyond 95%. The CDR3 runs 14 residues. Trimming removed 2 bases from V and 10 bases from J; junction bases left unmatched: 7. Germline V gene sequence: CDR1 LGHNA, CDR2 YSLEER.

The clonotype was recovered from a man between 25 and 39 years old with type 1 diabetes. Sequenced sample: naive CD4+ T cells from blood. The chain joins TRBV4-3 to TRBJ2-1, with 8 bases matching TRBD2. The DNA of the CDR3 is TGCGCCAGCAGCCAACCATGGACTAGCCGCGAGCAGTTCTTC. Its protein product is CASSQPWTSREQFF.